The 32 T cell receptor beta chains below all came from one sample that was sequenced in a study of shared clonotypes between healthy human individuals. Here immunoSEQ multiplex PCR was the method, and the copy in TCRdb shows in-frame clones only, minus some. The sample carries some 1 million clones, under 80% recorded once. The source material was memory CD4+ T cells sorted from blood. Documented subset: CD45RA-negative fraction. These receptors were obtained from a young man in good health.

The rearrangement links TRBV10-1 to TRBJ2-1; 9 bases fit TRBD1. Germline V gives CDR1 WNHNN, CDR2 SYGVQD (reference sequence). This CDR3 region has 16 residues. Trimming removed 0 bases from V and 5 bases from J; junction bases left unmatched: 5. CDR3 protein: CASSESRGQGHNEQFF. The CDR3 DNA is TGCGCCAGCAGTGAGTCGAGAGGACAGGGGCACAATGAGCAGTTCTTC.

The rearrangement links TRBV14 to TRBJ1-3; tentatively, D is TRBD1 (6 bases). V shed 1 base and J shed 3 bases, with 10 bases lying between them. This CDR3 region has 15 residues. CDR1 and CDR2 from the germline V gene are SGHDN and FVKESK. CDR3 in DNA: TGTGCCAGCAGCCAAGCAACAGGGTTTGGAAACACCATATATTTT. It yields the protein CASSQATGFGNTIYF.

The CDR3 reads CASSSIDRTNTEAFF. Here the CDR3 DNA reads TGTGCCAGCAGCTCAATCGACAGAACGAACACTGAAGCTTTCTTT. J is TRBJ1-1 and V is TRBV6-6; possible D gene TRBD1, 5 bases. The germline V gene has CDR1 MNHNY and CDR2 SVGAGI (reference sequence). There are 15 residues in the CDR3. Deletions cut 6 bases from V and 1 base from J, with 15 bases between.

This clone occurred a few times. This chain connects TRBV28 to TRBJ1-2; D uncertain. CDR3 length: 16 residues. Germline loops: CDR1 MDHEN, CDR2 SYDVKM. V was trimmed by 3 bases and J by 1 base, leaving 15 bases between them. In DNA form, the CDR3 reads TGTGCCAGCAGTTTCCCACGTGGTACACGTAACTATGGCTACACCTTC. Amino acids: CASSFPRGTRNYGYTF.

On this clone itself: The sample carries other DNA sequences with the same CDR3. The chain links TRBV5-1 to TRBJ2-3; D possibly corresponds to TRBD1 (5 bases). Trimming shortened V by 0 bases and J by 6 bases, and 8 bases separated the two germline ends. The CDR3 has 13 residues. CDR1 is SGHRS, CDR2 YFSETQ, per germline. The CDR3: CASSLGGADTQYF. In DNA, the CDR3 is TGCGCCAGCAGCTTGGGGGGCGCTGATACGCAGTATTTT.

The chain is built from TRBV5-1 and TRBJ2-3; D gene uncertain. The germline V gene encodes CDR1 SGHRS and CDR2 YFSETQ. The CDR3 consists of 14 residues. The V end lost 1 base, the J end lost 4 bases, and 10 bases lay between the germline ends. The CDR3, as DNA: TGCGCCAGCAGCTTGCCCCTAATTGCAGATACGCAGTATTTT. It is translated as CASSLPLIADTQYF.

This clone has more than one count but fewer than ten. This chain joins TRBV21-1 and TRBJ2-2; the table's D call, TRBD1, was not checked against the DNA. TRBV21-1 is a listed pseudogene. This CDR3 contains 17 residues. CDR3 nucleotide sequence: TGTGCCAGCAGCAAAGAGGGGGACAGGGGAAACACCGGGGAGCTGTTTTTT. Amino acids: CASSKEGDRGNTGELFF.

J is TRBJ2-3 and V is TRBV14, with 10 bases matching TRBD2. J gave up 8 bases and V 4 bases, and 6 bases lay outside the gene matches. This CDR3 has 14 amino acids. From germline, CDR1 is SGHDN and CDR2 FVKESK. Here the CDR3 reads CASSPQRGGSTQYF. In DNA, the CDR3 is TGTGCCAGCAGCCCTCAGCGGGGGGGCAGTACGCAGTATTTT.

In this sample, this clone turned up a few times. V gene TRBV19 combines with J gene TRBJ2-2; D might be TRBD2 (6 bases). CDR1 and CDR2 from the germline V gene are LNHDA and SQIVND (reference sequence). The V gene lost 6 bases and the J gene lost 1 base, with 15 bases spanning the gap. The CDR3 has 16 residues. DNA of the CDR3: TGTGCCAGTAGCAAACGGGGACTTTTGAACACCGGGGAGCTGTTTTTT. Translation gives CASSKRGLLNTGELFF.

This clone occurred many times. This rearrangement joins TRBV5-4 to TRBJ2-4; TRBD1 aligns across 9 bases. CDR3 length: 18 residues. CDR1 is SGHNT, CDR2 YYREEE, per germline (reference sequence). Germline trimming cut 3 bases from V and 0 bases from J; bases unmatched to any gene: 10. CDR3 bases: TGTGCCAGCAGCTCGCTGGGACAGGGAGAATTAGCCAAAAACATTCAGTACTTC. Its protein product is CASSSLGQGELAKNIQYF.

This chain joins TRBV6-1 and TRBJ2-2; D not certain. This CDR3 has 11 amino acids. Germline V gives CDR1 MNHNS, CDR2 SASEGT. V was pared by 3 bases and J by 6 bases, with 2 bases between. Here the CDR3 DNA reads TGTGCCAGCAGTGATGCCGGGGAGCTGTTTTTT. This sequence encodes CASSDAGELFF.

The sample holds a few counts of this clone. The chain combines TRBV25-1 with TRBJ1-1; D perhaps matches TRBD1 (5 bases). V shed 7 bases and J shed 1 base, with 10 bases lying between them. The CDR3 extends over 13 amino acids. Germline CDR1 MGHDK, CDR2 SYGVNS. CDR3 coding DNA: TGTGCCAGCACCCAGGGAAAGAACACTGAAGCTTTCTTT. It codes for CASTQGKNTEAFF.

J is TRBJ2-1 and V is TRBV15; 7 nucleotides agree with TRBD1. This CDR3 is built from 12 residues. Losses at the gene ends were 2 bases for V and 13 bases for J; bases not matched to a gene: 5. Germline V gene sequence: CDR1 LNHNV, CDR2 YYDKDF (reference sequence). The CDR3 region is CATSRSTGAQFF. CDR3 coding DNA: TGTGCCACCAGCAGATCAACAGGGGCACAGTTCTTC.

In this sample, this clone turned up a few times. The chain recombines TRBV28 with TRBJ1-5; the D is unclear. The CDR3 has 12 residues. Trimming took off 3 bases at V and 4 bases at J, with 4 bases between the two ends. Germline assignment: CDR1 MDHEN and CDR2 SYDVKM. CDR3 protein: CASSFTNQPQHF. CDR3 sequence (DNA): TGTGCCAGCAGTTTCACAAATCAGCCCCAGCATTTT.

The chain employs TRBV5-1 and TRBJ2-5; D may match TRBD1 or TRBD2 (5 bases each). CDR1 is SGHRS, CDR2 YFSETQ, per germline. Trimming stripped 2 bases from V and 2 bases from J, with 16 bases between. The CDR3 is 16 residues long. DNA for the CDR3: TGCGCCAGCAGCTTAGCCCCCAGGGCGGGTCAAGAGACCCAGTACTTC. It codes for CASSLAPRAGQETQYF. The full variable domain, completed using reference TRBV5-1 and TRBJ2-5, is KAGVTQTPRYLIKTRGQQVTLSCSPISGHRSVSWYQQTPGQGLQFLFEYFSETQRNKGNFPGRFSGRQFSNSRSEMNVSTLELGDSALYLCASSLAPRAGQETQYFGPGTRLLVL.

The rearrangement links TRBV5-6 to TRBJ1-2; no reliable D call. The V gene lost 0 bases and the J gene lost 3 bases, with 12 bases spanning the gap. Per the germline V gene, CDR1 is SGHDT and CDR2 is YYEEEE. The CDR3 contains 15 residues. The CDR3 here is CASSLEVGPYYGYTF. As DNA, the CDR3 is TGTGCCAGCAGCTTGGAGGTTGGACCGTACTATGGCTACACCTTC.

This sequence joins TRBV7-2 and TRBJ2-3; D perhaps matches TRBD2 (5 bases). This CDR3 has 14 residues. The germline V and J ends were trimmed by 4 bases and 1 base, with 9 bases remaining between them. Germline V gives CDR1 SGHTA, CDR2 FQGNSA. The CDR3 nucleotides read TGTGCCAGCAGCTCCGGACTGGGCACAGATACGCAGTATTTT. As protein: CASSSGLGTDTQYF.

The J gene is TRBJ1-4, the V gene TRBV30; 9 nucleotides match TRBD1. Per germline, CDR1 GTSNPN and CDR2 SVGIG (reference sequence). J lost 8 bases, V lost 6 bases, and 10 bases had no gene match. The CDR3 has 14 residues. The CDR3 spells CACRKQGAEEKLFF. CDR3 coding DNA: TGTGCCTGTAGAAAACAGGGGGCTGAGGAAAAACTGTTTTTT.

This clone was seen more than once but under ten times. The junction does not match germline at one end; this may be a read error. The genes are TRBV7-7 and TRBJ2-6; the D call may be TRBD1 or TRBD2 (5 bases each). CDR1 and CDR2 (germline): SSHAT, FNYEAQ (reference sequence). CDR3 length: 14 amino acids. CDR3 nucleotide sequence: TGTGCTAGCAGGGACGTCTCTGGGGCCAACGTCCTGACTTTC. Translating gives CASRDVSGANVLTF. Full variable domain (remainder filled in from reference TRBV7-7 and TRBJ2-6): GAGVSQSPRYKVTKRGQDVTLRCDPISSHATLYWYQQALGQGPEFLTYFNYEAQPDKSGLPSDRFSAERPEGSISTLTIQRTEQRDSAMYRCASRDVSGANVLTFGAGSRLTVL.

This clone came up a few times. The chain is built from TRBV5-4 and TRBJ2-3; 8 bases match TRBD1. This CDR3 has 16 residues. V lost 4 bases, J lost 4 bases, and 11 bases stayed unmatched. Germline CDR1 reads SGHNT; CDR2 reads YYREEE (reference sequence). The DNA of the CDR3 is TGTGCCAGCAGCCCGTCAGGGGGCGCTTTGTCAGATACGCAGTATTTT. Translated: CASSPSGGALSDTQYF.

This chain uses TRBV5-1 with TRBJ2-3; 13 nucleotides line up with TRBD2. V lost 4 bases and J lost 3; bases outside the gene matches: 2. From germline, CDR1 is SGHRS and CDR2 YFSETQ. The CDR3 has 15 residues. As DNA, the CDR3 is TGCGCCAGCAGCCAGACTAGCGGGAGGACAGATACGCAGTATTTT. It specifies CASSQTSGRTDTQYF.

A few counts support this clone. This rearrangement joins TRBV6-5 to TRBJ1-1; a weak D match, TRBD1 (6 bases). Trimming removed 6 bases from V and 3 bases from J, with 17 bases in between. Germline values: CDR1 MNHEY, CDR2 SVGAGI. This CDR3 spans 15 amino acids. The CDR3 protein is CASSASTGTYTEAFF. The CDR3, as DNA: TGTGCCAGCAGCGCCTCCACCGGGACATACACTGAAGCTTTCTTT.

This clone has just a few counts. CDR3 residues: CAISEFKEGDYGYTF. In DNA form, the CDR3 reads TGTGCCATCAGTGAGTTTAAGGAGGGGGACTATGGCTACACCTTC. The chain combines TRBV10-3 with TRBJ1-2; possibly TRBD1 for D (6 bases). Germline CDR1 is ENHRY and CDR2 is SYGVKD. The CDR3 is 15 amino acids. Trimming pared 1 base from V and 3 bases from J, leaving 12 bases between.

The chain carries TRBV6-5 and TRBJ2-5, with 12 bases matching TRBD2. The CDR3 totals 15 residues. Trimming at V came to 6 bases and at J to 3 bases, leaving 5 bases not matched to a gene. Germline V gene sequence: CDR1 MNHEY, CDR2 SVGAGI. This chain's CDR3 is CASRRPSGREETQYF. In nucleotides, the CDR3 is TGTGCCAGCAGACGCCCTAGCGGGAGGGAAGAGACCCAGTACTTC.

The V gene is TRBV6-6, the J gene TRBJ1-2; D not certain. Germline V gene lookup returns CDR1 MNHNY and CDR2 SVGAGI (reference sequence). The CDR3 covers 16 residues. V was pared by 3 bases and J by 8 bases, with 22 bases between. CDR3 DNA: TGTGCCAGCAGTTATGGCAGATCATTTCTTTTGGCGGGCTACACCTTC. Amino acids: CASSYGRSFLLAGYTF.

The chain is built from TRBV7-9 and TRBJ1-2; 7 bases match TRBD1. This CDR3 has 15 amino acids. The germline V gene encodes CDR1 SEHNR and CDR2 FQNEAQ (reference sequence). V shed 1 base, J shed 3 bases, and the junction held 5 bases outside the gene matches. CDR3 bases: TGTGCCAGCAGCTTAGGACAGGGAGGATACTATGGCTACACCTTC. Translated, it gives CASSLGQGGYYGYTF.

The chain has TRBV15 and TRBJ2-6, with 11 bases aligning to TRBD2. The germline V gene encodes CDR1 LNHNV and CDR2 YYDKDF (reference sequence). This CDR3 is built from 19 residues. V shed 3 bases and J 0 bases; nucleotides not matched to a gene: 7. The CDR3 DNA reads TGTGCCACCAGCAGGAAACTAGCGGGGGCTTCCTCTGGGGCCAACGTCCTGACTTTC. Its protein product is CATSRKLAGASSGANVLTF. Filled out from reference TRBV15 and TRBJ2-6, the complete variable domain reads DAMVIQNPRYQVTQFGKPVTLSCSQTLNHNVMYWYQQKSSQAPKLLFHYYDKDFNNEADTPDNFQSRRPNTSFCFLDIRSPGLGDTAMYLCATSRKLAGASSGANVLTFGAGSRLTVL.

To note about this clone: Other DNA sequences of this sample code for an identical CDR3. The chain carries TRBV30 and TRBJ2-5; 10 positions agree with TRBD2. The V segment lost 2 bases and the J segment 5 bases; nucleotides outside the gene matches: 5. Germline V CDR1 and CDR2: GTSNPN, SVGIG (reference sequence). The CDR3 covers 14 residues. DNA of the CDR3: TGTGCCTGGAGTCCGGGACTAGCGAGGGAGACCCAGTACTTC. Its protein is CAWSPGLARETQYF.

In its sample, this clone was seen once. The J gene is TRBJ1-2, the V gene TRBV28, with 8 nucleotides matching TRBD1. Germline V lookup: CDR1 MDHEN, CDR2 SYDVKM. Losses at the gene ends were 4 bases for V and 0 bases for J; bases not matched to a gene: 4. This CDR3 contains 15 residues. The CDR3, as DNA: TGTGCCAGCAGTTCCCAGGGGGCAGCTAACTATGGCTACACCTTC. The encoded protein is CASSSQGAANYGYTF.

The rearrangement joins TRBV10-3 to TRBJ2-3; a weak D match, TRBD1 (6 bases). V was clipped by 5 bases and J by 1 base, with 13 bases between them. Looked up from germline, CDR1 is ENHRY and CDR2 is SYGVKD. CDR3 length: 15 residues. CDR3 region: CAISRTEDRTDTQYF. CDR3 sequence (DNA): TGTGCCATCAGTCGGACAGAGGATCGCACAGATACGCAGTATTTT.

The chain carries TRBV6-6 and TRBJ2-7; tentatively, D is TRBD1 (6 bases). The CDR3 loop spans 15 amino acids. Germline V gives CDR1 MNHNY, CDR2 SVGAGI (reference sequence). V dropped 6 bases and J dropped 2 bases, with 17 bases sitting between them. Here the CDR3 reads CASSHLTGLAYEQYF. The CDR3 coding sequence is TGTGCCAGCAGCCACCTGACAGGTCTTGCCTACGAGCAGTACTTC.

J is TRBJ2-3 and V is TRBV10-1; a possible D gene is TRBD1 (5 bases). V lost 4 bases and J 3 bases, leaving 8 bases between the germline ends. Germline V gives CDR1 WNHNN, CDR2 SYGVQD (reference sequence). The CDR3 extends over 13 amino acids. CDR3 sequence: CASSVAGTDTQYF. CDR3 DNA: TGCGCCAGCAGTGTAGCAGGGACAGATACGCAGTATTTT.